In this sample, the clone carrying this T cell receptor (beta chain) turned up a few times. Sequencing of TCR beta was performed on blood CD8+ and CD4+ T cells. Controls matched for age and sex were healthy donors. Purification of the CD8+ and CD4+ T cells relied on negative isolation, and TEMRA cells underwent FACS enrichment. An amount of RNA that ranged from about 0.45 to 1 ug was reverse transcribed with random hexamers. From the immunoSEQ multiplex PCR reads, TCRdb called clonotypes with MiXCR, one entry per CDR3 protein. The sample has 70,000 to 100,000 distinct CDR3 sequences, about 93% seen once. The record originates from a study of CD8 T cells in Susac syndrome. The junction had 12 bases not matched to a gene; V was cut back by 7 bases and J by 5 bases. Germline V gives CDR1 MNHNS, CDR2 SASEGT. This CDR3 region has 15 residues.

The TCR was taken from a human donor in good health. The rearrangement links TRBV6-1 to TRBJ1-2, with TRBD1 matching 8 bases. Material for sequencing was CD8+ T cells from PBMCs. CDR3 coding DNA: TGTGCCAGCACCGGGTCCAGGGGGCTTGGGTATGGCTACACCTTC. It codes for CASTGSRGLGYGYTF.